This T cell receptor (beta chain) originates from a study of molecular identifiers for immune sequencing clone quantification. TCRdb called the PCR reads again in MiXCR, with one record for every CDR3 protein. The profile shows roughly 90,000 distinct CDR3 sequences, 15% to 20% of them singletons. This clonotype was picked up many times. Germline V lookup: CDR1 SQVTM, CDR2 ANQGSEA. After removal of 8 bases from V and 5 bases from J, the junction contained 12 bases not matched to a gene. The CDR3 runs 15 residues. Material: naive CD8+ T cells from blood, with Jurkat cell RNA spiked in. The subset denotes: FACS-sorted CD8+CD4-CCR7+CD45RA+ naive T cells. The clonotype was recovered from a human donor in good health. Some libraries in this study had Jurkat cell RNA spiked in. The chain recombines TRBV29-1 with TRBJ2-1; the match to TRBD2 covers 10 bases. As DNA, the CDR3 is TGCAGCTCGCGCTCCGGGACTAGCGATCACAATGAGCAGTTCTTC. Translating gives CSSRSGTSDHNEQFF.